The present T cell receptor (beta chain) was sequenced within a study of radiation and T cells in renal cell carcinoma. Study results and limitations: Pretreatment tumor biopsies were lacking, so baseline clonotypes are unknown.

About this clone: What it binds is unknown.

The CDR3 is 15 amino acids. CDR1 is SGHVS, CDR2 FQNEAQ, per germline. Germline trimming cut 2 bases from V and 9 bases from J; bases unmatched to any gene: 10. Time point reported: blood 2 weeks post-SBRT. Treatment of the sample: 15 Gy SBRT to primary tumor, nephrectomy 4 weeks later. Profiling relied on immunoSEQ multiplex PCR, and the TCRdb table lists in-frame clones only, not all of them. The sample has 70,000 or so clones, about 80% seen once. The receptor was isolated from a man in his fifties or sixties with renal cell carcinoma. Source: blood, taken from a patient whose treatment included radiotherapy and nephrectomy. This rearrangement joins TRBV7-8 to TRBJ2-7; TRBD1 agrees at 10 bases. CDR3 coding DNA: TGTGCCAGCAGCTTACGACCCGGGACAGGGGTTTGGCAGTACTTC. It is translated as CASSLRPGTGVWQYF. The full variable domain, in which reference TRBV7-8 and TRBJ2-7 provide the parts outside the CDR3, is GAGVSQSPRYKVAKRGQDVALRCDPISGHVSLFWYQQALGQGPEFLTYFQNEAQLDKSGLPSDRFFAERPEGSVSTLKIQRTQQEDSAVYLCASSLRPGTGVWQYFGPGTRLTVT.